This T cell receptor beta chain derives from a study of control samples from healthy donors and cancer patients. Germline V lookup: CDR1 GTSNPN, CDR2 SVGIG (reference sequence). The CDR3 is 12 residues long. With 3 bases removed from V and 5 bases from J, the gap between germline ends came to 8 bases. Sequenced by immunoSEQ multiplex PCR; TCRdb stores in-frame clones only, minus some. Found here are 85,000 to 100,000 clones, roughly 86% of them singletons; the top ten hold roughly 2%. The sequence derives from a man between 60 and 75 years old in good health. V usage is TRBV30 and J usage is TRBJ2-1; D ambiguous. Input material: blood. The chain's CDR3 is CAWSRGDNEQFF. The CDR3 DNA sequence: TGTGCCTGGAGCAGAGGAGACAATGAGCAGTTCTTC.